This T cell receptor (beta chain) was sequenced in a study of T-cell memory formation after mild COVID-19. Looking at the study overall: TCR clusters were mostly confined to one donor each.

Overall study results and limits: Pre-infection memory harbored some responding clones, suggesting cross-reactive memory joined.

Comment on this clonotype: Its antigen is currently unknown.

Trimming took 0 bases from V and 5 from J; bases not matched to a gene: 12. This CDR3 contains 17 residues. The V gene's germline CDR1 is SGHRS and CDR2 YFSETQ. 5'RACE with constant-segment primers built TCRalpha and TCRbeta cDNA libraries with UMIs. TCRdb reprocessed the 5' RACE reads via MiXCR and lists one record per CDR3 protein. The sample records 250,000 or so distinct CDR3 sequences, around a tenth being singletons. The V and J genes are TRBV5-1 and TRBJ2-5, with 8 bases aligning to TRBD1. This TCR came from a man aged 18 to 29 who had mild COVID-19 (a few samples of this study predate the infection). Cell type and time point are not known. Sequenced input: PBMCs or a T cell subset sorted from them (not recorded which). CDR3 region: CASSLARGQGAGETQYF. The CDR3, as DNA: TGCGCCAGCAGCTTGGCCCGAGGTCAGGGGGCCGGGGAGACCCAGTACTTC.